This T cell receptor (gamma chain) was recorded in a study of Vδ1+ human thymocytes. General observations from the study: Bulk data may be misread because of unexpected Vdelta2 sequences. Thymic TRG and TRD repertoires appeared highly polyclonal. About 20% of thymic delta-chain sequences were Vdelta2, with few Vdelta3, unlike blood Vdelta1+ controls.

To note about this clone: Its cognate antigen is unknown.

After alphabeta T cell depletion, CD3+ Vdelta1+ Vdelta2- thymocytes were sorted. Vdelta1+ thymocyte sorts reached between about 96% and 99.6% purity. CDR1 and CDR2 (germline): EGSNGY, YDSYNSKV. Germline trimming cut 2 bases from V and 7 bases from J; bases unmatched to any gene: 10. CDR3 length equals 15 residues. The template was reverse-transcribed extracted RNA. CDR3 amplicons came from multiplex PCR with pooled V-gene forward and constant-region reverse primers. TCRdb repeated clone calling on the multiplex PCR reads with CATT. The data hold tens of thousands of gamma-chain clones, with roughly a fifth observed a single time.

The clonotype originates from a girl under three years old who had congenital heart surgery. The sample consisted of Vdelta1+ gamma-delta thymocytes from the thymus. Specified subset: FACS-sorted CD3+ TCRalphabeta- TCRVdelta1+ TCRVdelta2- thymocytes. This chain uses TRGV2 with TRGJP2. The CDR3 is CATWDVSAPDWIKTF. The CDR3, as DNA: TGTGCCACCTGGGACGTGTCGGCCCCTGATTGGATCAAGACGTTT.